These 10 T cell receptor beta chains came from one sample sequenced in a study of cytomegalovirus exposure and HLA in healthy donors. It was with 60 Vbeta and 13 Jbeta primers that the PCR ran. The table came from immunoSEQ multiplex PCR; TCRdb's copy has only in-frame clones and leaves some out. This table has about 150,000 clones, about 70% appearing once. The sample was PBMCs. All receptors derive from a woman in her thirties or forties in good health and CMV-seronegative.

This sequence joins TRBV6-1 and TRBJ2-7; 7 nucleotides agree with TRBD1. J lost 3 bases, V lost 0 bases, and 2 bases had no gene match. The V gene's germline CDR1 is MNHNS and CDR2 SASEGT. The length of the CDR3 is 14 residues. The CDR3 region is CASSEAGGGYEQYF. The CDR3 nucleotides read TGTGCCAGCAGTGAAGCAGGGGGCGGCTACGAGCAGTACTTC.

This clone showed up just once. The chain links TRBV27 to TRBJ2-2; TRBD1 is a possible D gene (5 bases). V was trimmed by 5 bases and J by 7 bases, leaving 14 bases between them. This CDR3 comprises 14 residues. Germline values: CDR1 MNHEY, CDR2 SMNVEV (reference sequence). This CDR3 reads CASSPLTAYGELFF. As DNA, the CDR3 is TGTGCCAGCAGTCCCCTGACAGCGTACGGGGAGCTGTTTTTT.

The chain couples TRBV13 to TRBJ2-7, with 8 bases fitting TRBD1. V shed 0 bases, J shed 4 bases, and the junction held 11 bases outside the gene matches. Germline V gives CDR1 PRHDT, CDR2 FYEKMQ (reference sequence). CDR3 length equals 17 residues. The CDR3 DNA follows: TGTGCCAGCAGCTTAGGATTACCAGGACAGGGTGGTTACGAGCAGTACTTC. It codes for CASSLGLPGQGGYEQYF. The full variable domain, rest sourced from reference TRBV13 and TRBJ2-7, is AAGVIQSPRHLIKEKRETATLKCYPIPRHDTVYWYQQGPGQDPQFLISFYEKMQSDKGSIPDRFSAQQFSDYHSELNMSSLELGDSALYFCASSLGLPGQGGYEQYFGPGTRLTVT.

The genes are TRBV6-5 and TRBJ2-5, with 8 bases aligning to TRBD2. After removal of 2 bases from V and 4 bases from J, the junction contained 6 bases not matched to a gene. Germline CDR1 reads MNHEY; CDR2 reads SVGAGI. CDR3 length: 15 residues. This CDR3 reads CASSYGGGLGETQYF. The DNA for the CDR3 is TGTGCCAGCAGTTACGGAGGGGGACTAGGAGAGACCCAGTACTTC.

The V and J genes are TRBV5-8 and TRBJ2-3, with D perhaps TRBD2 (7 bases). This CDR3 is 17 amino acids long. Trimming removed 3 bases at V and 1 base at J, with 18 bases between. The germline CDR1 and CDR2 sequences are SGHTS and YDEGEE. CDR3 coding DNA: TGTGCCAGCAGCTCAATTTGGGGGGGGCAGCGCACAGATACGCAGTATTTT. As protein: CASSSIWGGQRTDTQYF.

Remarks on this clone: Sequence at one end of the junction differs from germline and may be a read error. The sample contains more than one DNA sequence encoding this CDR3. V and J are TRBV19 and TRBJ1-3; the D is unclear. The germline CDR1 and CDR2 sequences are LNHDA and SQIVND (reference sequence). The length of the CDR3 is 15 residues. The DNA for the CDR3 is TGCGCCAGTATTCCACCCGGGTGGTCTGGAAACACCATATATTTT. Protein: CASIPPGWSGNTIYF.

As to this clone: The CDR3 end shows no conserved phenylalanine or tryptophan, and so a read error is likely. The chain combines TRBV19 with TRBJ1-2, with D unclear. This CDR3 contains 13 residues. Looked up from germline, CDR1 is LNHDA and CDR2 is SQIVND (reference sequence). V lost 0 bases, J lost 6 bases, and 8 bases lay in between. The CDR3 DNA reads as TGTGCCAGTAGTATAGATCTCGGGAATGGCTACACCCTC. This encodes CASSIDLGNGYTL.

The chain carries TRBV4-1 and TRBJ2-5, with 9 positions matching TRBD1. V dropped 0 bases and J dropped 5; count of bases not matched to a gene: 7. This CDR3 contains 16 residues. CDR1 and CDR2 from the germline V gene are MGHRA and YSYEKL. CDR3 sequence: CASSQDQTGGKETQYF. CDR3 sequence (DNA): TGCGCCAGCAGCCAAGATCAAACAGGGGGCAAGGAGACCCAGTACTTC.

The rearrangement links TRBV5-1 to TRBJ1-4; D gene unclear. This CDR3 is built from 14 residues. CDR1 is SGHRS, CDR2 YFSETQ, per germline. Between the trimmed V and J ends, which lost 5 bases and 0 bases, there was a span of 8 bases. CDR3: CASRDFTTNEKLFF. In nucleotides, the CDR3 is TGCGCCAGCAGGGACTTCACAACTAATGAAAAACTGTTTTTT.

V and J are TRBV4-2 and TRBJ2-3; 9 bases align to TRBD2. V dropped 0 bases and J dropped 1; count of bases not matched to a gene: 5. From germline, CDR1 is LGHNA and CDR2 YNFKEQ. This CDR3 has 17 residues. The CDR3 protein is CASSQDIASGGTDTQYF. As DNA, the CDR3 is TGTGCCAGCAGCCAAGATATAGCTAGCGGGGGCACAGATACGCAGTATTTT.